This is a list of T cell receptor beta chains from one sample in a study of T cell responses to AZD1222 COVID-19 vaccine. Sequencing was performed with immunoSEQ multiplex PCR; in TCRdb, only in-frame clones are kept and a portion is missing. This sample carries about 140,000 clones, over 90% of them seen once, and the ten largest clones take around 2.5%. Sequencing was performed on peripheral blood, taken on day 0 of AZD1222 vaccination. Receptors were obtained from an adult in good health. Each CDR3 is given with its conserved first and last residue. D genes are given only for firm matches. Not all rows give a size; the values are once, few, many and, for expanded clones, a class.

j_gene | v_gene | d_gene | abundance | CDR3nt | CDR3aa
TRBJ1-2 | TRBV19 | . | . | TGTGCCAGTAGTATAGTTGGCAGCGGGGGCTACACCTTC | CASSIVGSGGYTF
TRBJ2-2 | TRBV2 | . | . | TGTGCCAGCAGTGGGCTGCTAGGTGGCGGGGAGCTGTTTTTT | CASSGLLGGGELFF
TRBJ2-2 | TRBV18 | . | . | TGTGCCAGCTCACCAGGGCCGGGGGATCGGGAGCTGTTTTTT | CASSPGPGDRELFF
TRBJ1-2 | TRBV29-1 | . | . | TGCAGCGTTGATGTGGGCAGCGGTGGCTATGGCTACACCTTC | CSVDVGSGGYGYTF
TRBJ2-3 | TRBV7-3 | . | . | TGTGCCAGCAGCTTAATGGGAGTTAGCACAGATACGCAGTATTTT | CASSLMGVSTDTQYF
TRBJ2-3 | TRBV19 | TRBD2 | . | TGTGCCAGTAGTATAGGGGGGGGTAAGGATACGCAGTATTTT | CASSIGGGKDTQYF
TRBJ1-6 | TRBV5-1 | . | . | TGCGCCAGCAGCTTGGCTGGTAGGGCTTCACCCCTCCACTTT | CASSLAGRASPLHF
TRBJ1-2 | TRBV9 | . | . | TGTGCCAGCAGCCCTGGAGGGGACGGCAATGGCTACACCTTC | CASSPGGDGNGYTF
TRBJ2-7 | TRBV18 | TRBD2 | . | TGTGCCAGCTCACCCCGACCGGGACTAGGGGACGACGAGCAGTACTTC | CASSPRPGLGDDEQYF
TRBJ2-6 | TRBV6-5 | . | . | TGTGCCAGCAGCCCAACTTCCTCTGGGGCCAACGTCCTGACTTTC | CASSPTSSGANVLTF
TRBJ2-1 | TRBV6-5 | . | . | TGTGCCAGCAGTTACTCAGGCCAAGCCATGTACTTCTTC | CASSYSGQAMYFF
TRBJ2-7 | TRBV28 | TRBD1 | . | TGTGCCAGCAGTTTAATTGAAGGGGGCTTACACGAGCAGTACTTC | CASSLIEGGLHEQYF
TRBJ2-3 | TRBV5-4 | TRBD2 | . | TGTGCCAGCAGCTCCAGACTAGCGGGGGGGAATACGCAGTATTTT | CASSSRLAGGNTQYF
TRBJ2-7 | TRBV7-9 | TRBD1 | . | TGTGCCAGCAGCCCTGGACAGGGGGTTCAGTACGAGCAGTACTTC | CASSPGQGVQYEQYF
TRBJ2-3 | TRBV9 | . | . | TGTGCCAGCAGCGTAGAAGGGGCGTTAGATACGCAGTATTTT | CASSVEGALDTQYF
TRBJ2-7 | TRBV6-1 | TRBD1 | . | TGTGCCAGCAGTGATGGGGACAGGGGGTACGAGCAGTACTTC | CASSDGDRGYEQYF
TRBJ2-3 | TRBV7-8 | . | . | TGTGCCACTAGCCGCACAGATACGCAGTATTTT | CATSRTDTQYF
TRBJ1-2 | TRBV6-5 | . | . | TGTGCCAGCAGTTACACAGGACCCTATGGCTACACCTTC | CASSYTGPYGYTF
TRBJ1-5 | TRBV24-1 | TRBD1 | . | TGTGCCACCAGTGATTTGGTTTTTGACCGGGACAGGGGGCGTTGCAATCAGCCCCAGCATTTT | CATSDLVFDRDRGRCNQPQHF
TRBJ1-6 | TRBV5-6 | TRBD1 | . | TGTGCCAGCAGCTTGGGGTTGGGACAGGGGTATTCACCCCTCCACTTT | CASSLGLGQGYSPLHF
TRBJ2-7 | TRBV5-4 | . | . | TGTGCCAGCAGCTTGTATACCCCAAGCGGGTCCGAGCAGTACTTC | CASSLYTPSGSEQYF
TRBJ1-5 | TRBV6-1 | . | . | TGTGCCAGCAGTGAAAAGGTAGGGGCTCAGCCCCAGCATTTT | CASSEKVGAQPQHF
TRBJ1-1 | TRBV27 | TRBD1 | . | TGTGCCAGCAGTCCCAGGAGACAGGGGAACACTGAAGCTTTCTTT | CASSPRRQGNTEAFF
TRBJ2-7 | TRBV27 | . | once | TGTGCCAGCAGTTTAACAGGGAGGGGAAACGAGCAGTACTTC | CASSLTGRGNEQYF
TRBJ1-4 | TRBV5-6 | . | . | TGTGCCAGCAGACCATGGGACCGAGGAAATGAAAAACTGTTTTTT | CASRPWDRGNEKLFF
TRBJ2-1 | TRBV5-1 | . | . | TGCGCCAGCAGCTTGGGAGACCACAATGAGCAGTTCTTC | CASSLGDHNEQFF
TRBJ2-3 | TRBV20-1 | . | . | TGCAGTGCTAGTGAAACAGGCACAGATACGCAGTATTTT | CSASETGTDTQYF
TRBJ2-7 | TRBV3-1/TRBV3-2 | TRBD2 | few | TGTGCCAGCAGCCGGGAGGGGACTTTAGAGCAGTACTTC | CASSREGTLEQYF
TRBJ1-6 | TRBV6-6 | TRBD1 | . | TGTGCCAGCAGTTTGGGACAGCGAGATAATTCACCCCTCCACTTT | CASSLGQRDNSPLHF
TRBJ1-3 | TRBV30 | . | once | TGTGCCTGGGGTTTCTCCAGCTCTGGAAACACCATATATTTT | CAWGFSSSGNTIYF
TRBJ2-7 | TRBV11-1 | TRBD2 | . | TGTGCCAGCAGCCCCTCAGCGGGAGAGCTCTACGAGCAGTACTTC | CASSPSAGELYEQYF
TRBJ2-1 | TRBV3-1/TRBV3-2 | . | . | TGTGCCAGCAGCCGCCGGGACGTCTCCTACAATGAGCAGTTCTTC | CASSRRDVSYNEQFF
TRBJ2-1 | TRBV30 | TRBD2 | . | TGTGCCTGCTCAGAACTAGCGGGAGGATACAATGAGCAGTTCTTC | CACSELAGGYNEQFF
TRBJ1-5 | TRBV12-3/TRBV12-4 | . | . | TGTGCCAGCAGTTCGCCGAGGCAGCCCCAGCATTTT | CASSSPRQPQHF
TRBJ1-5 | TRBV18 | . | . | TGTGCCAGCTCACCAGAGACGGGGAATCAGCCCCAGCATTTT | CASSPETGNQPQHF
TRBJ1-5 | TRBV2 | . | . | TGTGCCAGCACCAGTAGGGCCTCTGAGGGTCAGCCCCAGCATTTT | CASTSRASEGQPQHF
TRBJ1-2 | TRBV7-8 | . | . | TGTGCCAGCAGCTTATACAGGAACCTAAACTATGGCTACACCTTC | CASSLYRNLNYGYTF
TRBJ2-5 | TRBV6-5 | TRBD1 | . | TGTGCCAGCATTTCCGGGACAGGGGAAGAGACCCAGTACTTC | CASISGTGEETQYF
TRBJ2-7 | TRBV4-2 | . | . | TGTGCCAGCAGCCAAGATATCGGATTCTCCTACGAGCAGTACTTC | CASSQDIGFSYEQYF
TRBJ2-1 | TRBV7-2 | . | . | TGTGCCAGCAGCCCGGGACCCGACAATGAGCAGTTCTTC | CASSPGPDNEQFF
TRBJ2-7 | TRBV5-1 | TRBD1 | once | TGCGCCAGCAGCTATACCGGGACAGGGGACTACGAGCAGTACTTC | CASSYTGTGDYEQYF
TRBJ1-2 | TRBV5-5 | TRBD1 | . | TGTGCCAGCAGCTTAGGACAGGGAACGGGCTACACCTTC | CASSLGQGTGYTF
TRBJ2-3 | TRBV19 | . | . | TGTGCCAGTAGTATTGGTGGCGGGAAAACAGATACGCAGTATTTT | CASSIGGGKTDTQYF